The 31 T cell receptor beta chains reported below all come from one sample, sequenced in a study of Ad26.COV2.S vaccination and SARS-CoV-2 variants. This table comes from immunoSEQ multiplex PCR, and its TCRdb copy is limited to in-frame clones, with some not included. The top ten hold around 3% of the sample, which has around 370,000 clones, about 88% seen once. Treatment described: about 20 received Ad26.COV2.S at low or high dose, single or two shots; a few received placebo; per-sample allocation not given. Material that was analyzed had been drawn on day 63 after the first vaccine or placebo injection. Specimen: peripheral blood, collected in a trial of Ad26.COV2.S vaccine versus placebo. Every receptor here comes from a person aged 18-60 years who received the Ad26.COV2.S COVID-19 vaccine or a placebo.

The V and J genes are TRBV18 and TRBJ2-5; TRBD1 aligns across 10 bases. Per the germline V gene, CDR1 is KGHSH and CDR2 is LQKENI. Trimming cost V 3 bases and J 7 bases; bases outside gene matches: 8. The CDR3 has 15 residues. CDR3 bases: TGTGCCAGCTCACCGGGACAGGGGACAAGAGGGACCCAGTACTTC. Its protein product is CASSPGQGTRGTQYF. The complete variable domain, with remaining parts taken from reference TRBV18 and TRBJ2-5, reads NAGVMQNPRHLVRRRGQEARLRCSPMKGHSHVYWYRQLPEEGLKFMVYLQKENIIDESGMPKERFSAEFPKEGPSILRIQQVVRGDSAAYFCASSPGQGTRGTQYFGPGTRLLVL.

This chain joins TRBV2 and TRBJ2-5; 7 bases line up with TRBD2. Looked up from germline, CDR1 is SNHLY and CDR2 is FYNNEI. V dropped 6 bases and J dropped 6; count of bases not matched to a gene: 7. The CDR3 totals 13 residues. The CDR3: CASREGGPQTQYF. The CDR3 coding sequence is TGTGCCAGCAGGGAGGGAGGGCCGCAGACCCAGTACTTC.

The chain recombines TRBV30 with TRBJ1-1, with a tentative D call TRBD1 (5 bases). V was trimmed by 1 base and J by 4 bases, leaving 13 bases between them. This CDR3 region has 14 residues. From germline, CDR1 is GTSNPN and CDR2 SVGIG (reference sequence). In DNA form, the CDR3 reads TGTGCCTGGAGTGCCCATCAGGGCTTCACTGAAGCTTTCTTT. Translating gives CAWSAHQGFTEAFF.

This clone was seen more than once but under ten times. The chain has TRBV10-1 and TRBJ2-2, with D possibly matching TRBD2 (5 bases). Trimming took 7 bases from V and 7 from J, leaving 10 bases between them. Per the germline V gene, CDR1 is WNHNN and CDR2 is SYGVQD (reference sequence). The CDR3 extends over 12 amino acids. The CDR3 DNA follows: TGCGCCAGCAAATCCGGAGGCGGGGAGCTGTTTTTT. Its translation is CASKSGGGELFF.

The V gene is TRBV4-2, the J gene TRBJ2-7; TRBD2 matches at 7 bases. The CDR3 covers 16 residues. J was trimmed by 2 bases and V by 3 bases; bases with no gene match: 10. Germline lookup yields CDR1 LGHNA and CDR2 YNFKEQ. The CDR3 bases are TGTGCCAGCAGCCAGCTGGCGGGAGTAAGTACCTACGAGCAGTACTTC. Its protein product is CASSQLAGVSTYEQYF.

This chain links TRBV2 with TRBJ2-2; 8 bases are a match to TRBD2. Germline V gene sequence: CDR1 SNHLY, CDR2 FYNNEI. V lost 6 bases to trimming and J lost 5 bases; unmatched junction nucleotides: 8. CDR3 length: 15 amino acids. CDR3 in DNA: TGTGCCAGCAGCCGAAGACTAGCGACTACCGGGGAGCTGTTTTTT. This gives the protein CASSRRLATTGELFF.

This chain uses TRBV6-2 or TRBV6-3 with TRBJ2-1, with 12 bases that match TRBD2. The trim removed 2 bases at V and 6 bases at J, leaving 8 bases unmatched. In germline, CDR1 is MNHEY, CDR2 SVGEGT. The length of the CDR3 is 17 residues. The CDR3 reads CASSYAASGGAANEQFF. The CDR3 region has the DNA TGTGCCAGCAGTTACGCGGCTAGCGGGGGGGCGGCCAATGAGCAGTTCTTC.

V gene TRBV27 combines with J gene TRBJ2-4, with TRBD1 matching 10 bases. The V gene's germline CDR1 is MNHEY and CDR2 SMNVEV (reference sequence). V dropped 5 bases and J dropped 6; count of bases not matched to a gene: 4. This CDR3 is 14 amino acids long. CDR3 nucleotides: TGTGCCAGCAGTCTAAGGGACAGGGGAAACATTCAGTACTTC. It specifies CASSLRDRGNIQYF.

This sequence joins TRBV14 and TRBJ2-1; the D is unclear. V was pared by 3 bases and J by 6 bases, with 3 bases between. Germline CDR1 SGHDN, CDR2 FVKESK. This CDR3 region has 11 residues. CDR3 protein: CASSQVNEQFF. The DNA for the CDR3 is TGTGCCAGCAGCCAGGTCAATGAGCAGTTCTTC.

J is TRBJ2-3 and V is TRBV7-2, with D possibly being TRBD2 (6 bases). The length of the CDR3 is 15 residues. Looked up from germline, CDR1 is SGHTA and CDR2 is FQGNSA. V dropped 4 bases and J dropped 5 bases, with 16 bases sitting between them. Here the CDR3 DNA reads TGTGCCAGCAGCTGGCGGGGTGGGGCTGAAGATACGCAGTATTTT. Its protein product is CASSWRGGAEDTQYF. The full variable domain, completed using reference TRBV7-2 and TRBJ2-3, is GAGVSQSPSNKVTEKGKDVELRCDPISGHTALYWYRQSLGQGLEFLIYFQGNSAPDKSGLPSDRFSAERTGGSVSTLTIQRTQQEDSAVYLCASSWRGGAEDTQYFGPGTRLTVL.

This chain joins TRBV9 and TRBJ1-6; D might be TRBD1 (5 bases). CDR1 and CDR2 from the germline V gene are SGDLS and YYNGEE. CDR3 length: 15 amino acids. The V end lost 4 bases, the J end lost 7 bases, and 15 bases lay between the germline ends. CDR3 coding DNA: TGTGCCAGCAGCCCAGGGTTCTCACCGAATTCACCCCTCCACTTT. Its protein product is CASSPGFSPNSPLHF.

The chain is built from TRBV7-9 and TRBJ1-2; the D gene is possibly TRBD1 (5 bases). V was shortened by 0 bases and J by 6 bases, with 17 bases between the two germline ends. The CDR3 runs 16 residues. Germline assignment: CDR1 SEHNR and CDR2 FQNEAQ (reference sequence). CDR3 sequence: CASSLARMGGRDGYTF. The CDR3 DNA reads TGTGCCAGCAGCTTAGCGAGGATGGGGGGTAGAGATGGCTACACCTTC.

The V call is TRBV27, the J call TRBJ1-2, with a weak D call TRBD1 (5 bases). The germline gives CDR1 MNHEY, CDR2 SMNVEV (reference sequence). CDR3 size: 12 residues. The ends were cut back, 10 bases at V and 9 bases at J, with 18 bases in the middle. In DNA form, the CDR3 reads TGTGCCACCCAGAACCCAGACAGCAGCTACACCTTC. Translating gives CATQNPDSSYTF.

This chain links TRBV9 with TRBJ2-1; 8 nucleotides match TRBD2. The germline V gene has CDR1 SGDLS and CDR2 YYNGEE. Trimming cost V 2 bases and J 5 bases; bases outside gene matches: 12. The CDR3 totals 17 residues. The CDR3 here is CASSVGISGGPNNEQFF. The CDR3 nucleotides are TGTGCCAGCAGCGTCGGAATAAGCGGGGGTCCTAACAATGAGCAGTTCTTC.

Here the CDR3 DNA reads TGTGCCAGCAGGGCACCAAGTGAAAAACTGTTTTTT. This codes for CASRAPSEKLFF. This sequence joins TRBV27 and TRBJ1-4; D is undetermined. Germline V gene data show CDR1 as MNHEY and CDR2 as SMNVEV (reference sequence). The CDR3 has 12 amino acids. The V end was cut by 6 bases, the J end by 7 bases, with 9 bases between.

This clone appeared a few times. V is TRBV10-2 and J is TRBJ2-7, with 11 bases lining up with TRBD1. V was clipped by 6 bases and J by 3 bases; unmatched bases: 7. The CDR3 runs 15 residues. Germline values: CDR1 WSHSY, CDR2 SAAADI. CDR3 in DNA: TGCGCCAGCAGGGGACAGGGGGGCCTCCTCTACGAGCAGTACTTC. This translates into CASRGQGGLLYEQYF.

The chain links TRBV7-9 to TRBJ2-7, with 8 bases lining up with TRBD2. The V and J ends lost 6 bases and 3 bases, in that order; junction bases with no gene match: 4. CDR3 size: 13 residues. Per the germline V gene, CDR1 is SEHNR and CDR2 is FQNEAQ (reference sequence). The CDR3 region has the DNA TGTGCCAGCAGTATCCTAGCGGGCTACGAGCAGTACTTC. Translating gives CASSILAGYEQYF.

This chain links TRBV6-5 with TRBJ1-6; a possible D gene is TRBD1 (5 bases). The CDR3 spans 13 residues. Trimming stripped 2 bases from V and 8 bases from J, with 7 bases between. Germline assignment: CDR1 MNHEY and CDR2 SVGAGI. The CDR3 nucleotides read TGTGCCAGCAGTTACAGCAGGGATTCACCCCTCCACTTT. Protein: CASSYSRDSPLHF.

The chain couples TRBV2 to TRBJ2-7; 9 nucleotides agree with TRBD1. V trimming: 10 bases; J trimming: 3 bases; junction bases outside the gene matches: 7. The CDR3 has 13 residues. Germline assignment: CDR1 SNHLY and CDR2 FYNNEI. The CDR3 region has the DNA TGTGCCACCCTGGGACAGGGAGGCTACGAGCAGTACTTC. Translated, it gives CATLGQGGYEQYF.

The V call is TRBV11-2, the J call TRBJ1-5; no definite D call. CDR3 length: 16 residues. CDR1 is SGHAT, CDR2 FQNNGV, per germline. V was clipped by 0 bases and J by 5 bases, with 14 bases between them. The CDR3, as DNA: TGTGCCAGCAGCTTAGATCCGGTTACCCCCTATCAGCCCCAGCATTTT. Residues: CASSLDPVTPYQPQHF.

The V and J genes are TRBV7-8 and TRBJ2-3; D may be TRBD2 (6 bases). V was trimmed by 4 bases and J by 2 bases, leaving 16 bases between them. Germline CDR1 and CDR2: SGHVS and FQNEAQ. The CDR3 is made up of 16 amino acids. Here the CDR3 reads CASSSSPTRPTDTQYF. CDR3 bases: TGTGCCAGCAGCTCATCTCCGACTAGACCCACAGATACGCAGTATTTT.

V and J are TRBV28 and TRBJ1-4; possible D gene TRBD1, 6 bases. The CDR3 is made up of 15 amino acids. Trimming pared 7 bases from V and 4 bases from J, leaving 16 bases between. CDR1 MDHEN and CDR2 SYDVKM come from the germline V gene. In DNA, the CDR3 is TGTGCCAGCAACCACCCGGACAGCAGTAATGAAAAACTGTTTTTT. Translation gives CASNHPDSSNEKLFF.

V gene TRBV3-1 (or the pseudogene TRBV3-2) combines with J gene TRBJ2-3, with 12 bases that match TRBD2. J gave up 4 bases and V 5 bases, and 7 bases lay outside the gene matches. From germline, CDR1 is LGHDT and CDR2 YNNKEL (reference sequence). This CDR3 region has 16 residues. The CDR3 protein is CASSFLAGGPADTQYF. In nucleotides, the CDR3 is TGTGCCAGCAGCTTCCTAGCGGGAGGGCCAGCAGATACGCAGTATTTT.

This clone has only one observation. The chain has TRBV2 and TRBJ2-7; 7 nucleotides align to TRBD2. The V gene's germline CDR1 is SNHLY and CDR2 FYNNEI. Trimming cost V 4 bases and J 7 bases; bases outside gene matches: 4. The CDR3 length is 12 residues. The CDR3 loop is CASSGQRGEQYF. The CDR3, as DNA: TGTGCCAGCAGTGGACAGCGGGGAGAGCAGTACTTC.

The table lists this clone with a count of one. The CDR3, as DNA: TGTGCCAGCAGTGACGGGAGGATCTACGAGCAGTACTTC. Protein sequence: CASSDGRIYEQYF. The chain recombines TRBV28 with TRBJ2-7, with 7 bases that match TRBD2. The V gene's germline CDR1 is MDHEN and CDR2 SYDVKM. V shed 5 bases, J shed 3 bases, and the junction held 4 bases outside the gene matches. The CDR3 loop spans 13 amino acids.

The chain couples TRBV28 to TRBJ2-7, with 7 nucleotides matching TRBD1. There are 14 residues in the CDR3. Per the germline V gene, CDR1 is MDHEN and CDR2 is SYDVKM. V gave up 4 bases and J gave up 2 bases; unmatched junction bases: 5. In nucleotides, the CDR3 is TGTGCCAGCAGTTCCACAGGGGTCCCCTACGAGCAGTACTTC. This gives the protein CASSSTGVPYEQYF.

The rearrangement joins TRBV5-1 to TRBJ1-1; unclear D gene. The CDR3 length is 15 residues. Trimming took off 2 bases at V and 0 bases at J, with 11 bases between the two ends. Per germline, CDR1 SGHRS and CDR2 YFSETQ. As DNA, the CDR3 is TGCGCCAGCAGCTTCTTTGCGGCCATGAACACTGAAGCTTTCTTT. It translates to CASSFFAAMNTEAFF.

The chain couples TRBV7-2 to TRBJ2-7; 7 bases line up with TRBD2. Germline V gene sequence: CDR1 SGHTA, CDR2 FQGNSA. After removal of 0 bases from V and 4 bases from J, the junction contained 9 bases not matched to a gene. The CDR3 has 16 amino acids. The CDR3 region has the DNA TGTGCCAGCAGCTTAGCCAGCGGCGGGAGAGAATACGAGCAGTACTTC. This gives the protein CASSLASGGREYEQYF.

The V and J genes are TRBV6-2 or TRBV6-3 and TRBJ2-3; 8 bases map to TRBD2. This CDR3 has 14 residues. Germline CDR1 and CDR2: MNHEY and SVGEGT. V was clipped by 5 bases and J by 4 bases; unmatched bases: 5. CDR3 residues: CASSAAGLADTQYF. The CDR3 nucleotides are TGTGCCAGCAGTGCCGCGGGACTAGCAGATACGCAGTATTTT.

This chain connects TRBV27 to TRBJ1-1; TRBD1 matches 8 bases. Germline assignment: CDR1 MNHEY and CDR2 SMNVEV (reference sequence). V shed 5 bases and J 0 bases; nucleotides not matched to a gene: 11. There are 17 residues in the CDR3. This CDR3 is CASSQRTGHSMNTEAFF. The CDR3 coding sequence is TGTGCCAGCAGTCAGCGGACAGGGCACTCCATGAACACTGAAGCTTTCTTT.

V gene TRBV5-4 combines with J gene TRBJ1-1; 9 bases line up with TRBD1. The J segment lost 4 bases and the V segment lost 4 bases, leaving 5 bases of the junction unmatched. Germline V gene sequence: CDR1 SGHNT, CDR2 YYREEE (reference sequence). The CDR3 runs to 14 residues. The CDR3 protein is CASSPGQGSTEAFF. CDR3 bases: TGTGCCAGCAGCCCTGGACAGGGGAGCACTGAAGCTTTCTTT.